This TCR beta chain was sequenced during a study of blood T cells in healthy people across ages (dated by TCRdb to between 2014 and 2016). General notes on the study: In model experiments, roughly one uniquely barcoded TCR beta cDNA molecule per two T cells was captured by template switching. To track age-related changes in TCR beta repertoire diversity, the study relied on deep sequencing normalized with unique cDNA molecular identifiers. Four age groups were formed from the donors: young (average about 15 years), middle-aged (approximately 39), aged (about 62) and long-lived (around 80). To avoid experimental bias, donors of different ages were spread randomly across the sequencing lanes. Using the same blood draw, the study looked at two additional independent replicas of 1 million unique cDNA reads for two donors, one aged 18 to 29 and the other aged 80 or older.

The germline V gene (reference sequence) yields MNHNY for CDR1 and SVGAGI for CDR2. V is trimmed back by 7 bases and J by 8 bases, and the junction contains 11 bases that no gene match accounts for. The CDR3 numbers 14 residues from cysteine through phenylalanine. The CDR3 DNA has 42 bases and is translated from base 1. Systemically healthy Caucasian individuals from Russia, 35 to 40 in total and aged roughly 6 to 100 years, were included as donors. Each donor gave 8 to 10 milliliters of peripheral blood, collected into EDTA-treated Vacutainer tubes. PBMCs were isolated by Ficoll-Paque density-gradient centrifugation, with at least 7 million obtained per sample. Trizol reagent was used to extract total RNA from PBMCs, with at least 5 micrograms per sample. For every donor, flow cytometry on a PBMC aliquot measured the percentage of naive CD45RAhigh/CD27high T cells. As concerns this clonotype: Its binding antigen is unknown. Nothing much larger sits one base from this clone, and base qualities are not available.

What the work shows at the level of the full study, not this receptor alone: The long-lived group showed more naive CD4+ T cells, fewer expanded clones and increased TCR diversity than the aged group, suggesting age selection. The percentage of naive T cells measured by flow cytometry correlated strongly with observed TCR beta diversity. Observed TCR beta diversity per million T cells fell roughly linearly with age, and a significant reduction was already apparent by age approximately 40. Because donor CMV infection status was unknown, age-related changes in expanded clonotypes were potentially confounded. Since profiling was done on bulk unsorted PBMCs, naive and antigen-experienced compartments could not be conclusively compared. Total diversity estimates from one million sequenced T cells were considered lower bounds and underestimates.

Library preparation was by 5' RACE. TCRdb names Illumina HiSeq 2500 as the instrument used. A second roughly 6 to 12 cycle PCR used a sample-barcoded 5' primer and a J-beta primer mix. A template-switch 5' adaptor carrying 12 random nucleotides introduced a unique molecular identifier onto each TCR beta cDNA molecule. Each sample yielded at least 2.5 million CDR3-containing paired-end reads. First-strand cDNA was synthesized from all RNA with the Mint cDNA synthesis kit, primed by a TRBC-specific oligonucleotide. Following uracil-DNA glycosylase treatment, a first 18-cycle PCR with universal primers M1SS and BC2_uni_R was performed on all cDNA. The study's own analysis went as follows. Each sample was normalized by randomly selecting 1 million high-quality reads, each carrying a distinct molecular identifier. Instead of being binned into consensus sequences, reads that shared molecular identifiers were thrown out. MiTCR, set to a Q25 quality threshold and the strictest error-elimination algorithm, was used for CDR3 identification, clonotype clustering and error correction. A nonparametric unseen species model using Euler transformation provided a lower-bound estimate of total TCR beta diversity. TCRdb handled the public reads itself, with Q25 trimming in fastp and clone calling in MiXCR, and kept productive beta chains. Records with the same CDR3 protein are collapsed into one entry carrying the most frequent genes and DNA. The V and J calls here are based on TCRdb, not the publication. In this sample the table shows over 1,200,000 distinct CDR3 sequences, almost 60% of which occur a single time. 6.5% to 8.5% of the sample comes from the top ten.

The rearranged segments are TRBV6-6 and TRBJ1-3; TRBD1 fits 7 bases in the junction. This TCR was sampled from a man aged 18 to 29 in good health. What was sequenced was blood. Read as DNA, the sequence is TGTGCCAGCAAGGGGGCAGGGGAGGGACACACCATATATTTT. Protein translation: CASKGAGEGHTIYF.